The rows below give T cell receptor beta chains drawn from one sample of a study of post-analysis software for immune sequencing data. A single record per CDR3 protein comes from TCRdb applying MiXCR to the PCR reads. The repertoire consists of fewer than 550,000 distinct CDR3 sequences, with approximately 31% occurring once and the leading ten covering 4.5% to 7.5%. The specimen sequenced was blood. Receptors were obtained from a girl under 18 with multiple sclerosis. Each CDR3 is given with its conserved first and last residue. Fields, in order: CDR3 DNA, CDR3 protein, J gene, clone size, D gene, V gene. The D gene is left open where the match is weak. Size is omitted from some rows. Given values are once, few, many or a class for expanded clones.

TGCGCCAGCAGCCCCAAGACAGACCCGGGACTAGCGGCCGGGCAGTTCTTC CASSPKTDPGLAAGQFF TRBJ2-1 - TRBD2 TRBV5-1
TGCAGCGTGAAGGAATACACTGAAGCTTTCTTT CSVKEYTEAFF TRBJ1-1 few - TRBV29-1
TGCAGTGCTAGGCAACCTCCGGGACAGGGCTACGAGCAGTACTTC CSARQPPGQGYEQYF TRBJ2-7 many TRBD1 TRBV20-1
TGTGCCAGCAGTTATGGGAAATACCAAGAGACCCAGTACTTC CASSYGKYQETQYF TRBJ2-5 - - TRBV12-3/TRBV12-4
TGCAGTGCTAGAGTTCCCGGGCCCCGCGGGGCCTACGAGCAGTACTTC CSARVPGPRGAYEQYF TRBJ2-7 - - TRBV20-1
TGTGCCAGCAGCCAAGACATCCCCTACGAGCAGTACTTC CASSQDIPYEQYF TRBJ2-7 few - TRBV4-2
TGTGCCACCAGTGACTGGGGACAGGGGGCGGGAGAGACCCAGTACTTC CATSDWGQGAGETQYF TRBJ2-5 few TRBD1 TRBV24-1
TGCGCCAGCAGCTTGGGGACTAGCCTAGCGGTGGAGGAGCAGTTCTTC CASSLGTSLAVEEQFF TRBJ2-1 few TRBD2 TRBV5-1
TGTGCCAGCAGCTTAGGTCCTAGCGGGGGGTACAATGAGCAGTTCTTC CASSLGPSGGYNEQFF TRBJ2-1 few TRBD2 TRBV7-3
TGTGCCAGCAGCTTAGGGACAGGGGTCGTCATTCAGTACTTC CASSLGTGVVIQYF TRBJ2-4 - TRBD1 TRBV7-8
TGTGCCAGCAGCCAGGCCCTGGGTAACAATGAGCAGTTCTTC CASSQALGNNEQFF TRBJ2-1 many - TRBV4-2
TGCAGTGCTCACGCGACGGAGGGGCATCAGCCCCAGCATTTT CSAHATEGHQPQHF TRBJ1-5 - - TRBV20-1
TGCAGTGCTAGAGATCAGGGGGGCGGTAAGGACTACACCTTC CSARDQGGGKDYTF TRBJ1-2 - TRBD1 TRBV20-1
TGTGCCAGCACCCCCGGGGTTGAGGAAGAGACCCAGTACTTC CASTPGVEEETQYF TRBJ2-5 - - TRBV28
TGTGCCAGCAGTGCCCAGGGGAGCGGCGGCTACACCTTC CASSAQGSGGYTF TRBJ1-2 - - TRBV6-5
TGTGCCGGGGGGGCTAGCGGGAGTTCCGATACGCAGTATTTT CAGGASGSSDTQYF TRBJ2-3 - TRBD2 TRBV10-3
TGCAGCGTTGAAAGATGGGGACCGGTGCGCTATACGCAGTATTTT CSVERWGPVRYTQYF TRBJ2-3 few - TRBV29-1
TGTGTCATCACGGGACAGGGGAGAGGCGGCTACACCTTC CVITGQGRGGYTF TRBJ1-2 - TRBD1 TRBV10-3
TGTGCCAGTAGTATAGATCTATGGGGTTCTGGGGCCAACGTCCTGACTTTC CASSIDLWGSGANVLTF TRBJ2-6 - - TRBV19
TGCAGTGCTAGTATTATTGCCCCAGGGACAGTTCGGGAGCAGTACTTC CSASIIAPGTVREQYF TRBJ2-5 few - TRBV20-1
TGCAGTGCTAGAGATCGCGGGCACAATGAGCAGTTCTTC CSARDRGHNEQFF TRBJ2-1 few - TRBV20-1
TGTGCCAGCAGTTTGGCCAGCCCCCCCGGTGGCTACACCTTC CASSLASPPGGYTF TRBJ1-2 - - TRBV12-3/TRBV12-4
TGTGCCAGCAGCCCCCGAGAGACAGGGTACTATGGCTACACCTTC CASSPRETGYYGYTF TRBJ1-2 few TRBD1 TRBV11-2
TGCGCCAGCAGCCACCTCCCGGGGACAGGGGGCGGGCAGCCCCAGCATTTT CASSHLPGTGGGQPQHF TRBJ1-5 few TRBD1 TRBV4-1
TGCAGTGCTAACAGATGGGATCAGAACACTGAAGCTTTCTTT CSANRWDQNTEAFF TRBJ1-1 - - TRBV20-1
TGTGCCAGCACCCGGCTCCCGGGGGACACTGAAGCTTTCTTT CASTRLPGDTEAFF TRBJ1-1 few - TRBV27
TGTGCCAGCAGTTACGGGGGTAACTACTACGAGCAGTACTTC CASSYGGNYYEQYF TRBJ2-7 few - TRBV6-5
TGTGCCAGCAGCTTAAGCAGATCCTATAATTCACCCCTCCACTTT CASSLSRSYNSPLHF TRBJ1-6 - - TRBV7-8